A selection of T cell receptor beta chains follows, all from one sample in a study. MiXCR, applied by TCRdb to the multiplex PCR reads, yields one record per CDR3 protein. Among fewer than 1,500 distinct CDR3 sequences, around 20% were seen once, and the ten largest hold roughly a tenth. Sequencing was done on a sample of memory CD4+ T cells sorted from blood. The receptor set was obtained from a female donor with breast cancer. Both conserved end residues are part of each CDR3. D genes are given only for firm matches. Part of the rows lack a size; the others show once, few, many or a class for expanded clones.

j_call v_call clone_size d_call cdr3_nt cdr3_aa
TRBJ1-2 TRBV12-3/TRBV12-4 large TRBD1 TGTGCCAGCAGTGTCGGGACAGGGCGAGGCTACACCTTC CASSVGTGRGYTF
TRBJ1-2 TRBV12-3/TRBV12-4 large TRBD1 TGTGCCAGCAGTACGAGGGACAGGGGAGCCTCCTTC CASSTRDRGASF
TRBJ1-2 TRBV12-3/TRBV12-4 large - TGTGCCAGCAGCACTACAGGGACGTTGGGCTACACCTTC CASSTTGTLGYTF
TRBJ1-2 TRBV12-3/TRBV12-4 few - TGTGCCAGCAGCCTCGGCAGGCGGTGCTATGGCTACACCTTC CASSLGRRCYGYTF
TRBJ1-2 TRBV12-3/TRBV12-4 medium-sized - TGTGCCAGCAGTTCACCCGGAGGCTACACCTTC CASSSPGGYTF
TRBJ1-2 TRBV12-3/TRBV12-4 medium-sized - TGTGCCAGCGCAACGCAACTGGCCGTAAATGGCTACACCTTC CASATQLAVNGYTF
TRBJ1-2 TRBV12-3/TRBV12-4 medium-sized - TGTGCCAGCAGTTCCTACAGGGCCCGCAGCGGCTACACCTTC CASSSYRARSGYTF
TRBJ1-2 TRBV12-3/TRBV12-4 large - TGTGCCAGCAGTTTTAGGGGATTAGGCTACACCTTC CASSFRGLGYTF
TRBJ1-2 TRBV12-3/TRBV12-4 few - TGTGCCAGCAGTTTATCGGAACAGGGTACTGGCTACACCTTC CASSLSEQGTGYTF
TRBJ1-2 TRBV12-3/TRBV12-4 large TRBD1 TGTGCCAGCAGAGGACAGGGGACGGGTGGCTACACCTTC CASRGQGTGGYTF
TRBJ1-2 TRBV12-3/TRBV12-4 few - TGTGCCAGCAGTTTTACTCTCGGAGGGGCTGGAAACTATGGCTACACCTTC CASSFTLGGAGNYGYTF
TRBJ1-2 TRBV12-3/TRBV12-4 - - TGTGCCAGCAGTTCGGGACAACGGTTCTATGGCTACATCTTC CASSSGQRFYGYIF
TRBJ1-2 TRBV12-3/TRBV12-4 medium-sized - TGTGCCAGCTATTATGAGGGAGCCGGGAAGGGCTACACCTTC CASYYEGAGKGYTF
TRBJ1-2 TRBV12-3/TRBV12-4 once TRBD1 TGTGCCAGCAGTTCTAGGGACAGAGAGAACTATGGCTACACCTTC CASSSRDRENYGYTF
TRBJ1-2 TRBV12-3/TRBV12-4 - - TGTGCCAGCAGTTTACCCGGCGTGAGGGGCTACACCTTC CASSLPGVRGYTF
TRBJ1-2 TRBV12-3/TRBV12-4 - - TGTGCCAGCAGTTTAGGGGACACCGCCTATGGCTACACCTTC CASSLGDTAYGYTF
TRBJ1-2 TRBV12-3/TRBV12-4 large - TGTGCCAGCAGCTTCGATATTAGCTATGGCTACACCTTC CASSFDISYGYTF
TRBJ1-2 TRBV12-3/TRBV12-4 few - TGTGCCAGCTCGTTGGGAGGGAATAACTATGGCTACACCTTC CASSLGGNNYGYTF
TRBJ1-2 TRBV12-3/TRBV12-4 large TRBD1 TGTGCCAGCAGGACGACAGGGGATGATGGCTACACCTTC CASRTTGDDGYTF
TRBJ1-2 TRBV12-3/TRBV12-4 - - TGTGCCAGCAGTTTTGGCAGCAGAAACTATGGCTACACCTTC CASSFGSRNYGYTF
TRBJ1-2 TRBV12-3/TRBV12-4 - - TGTGCCAGCAGTTTTCATCCAGGGATTTATGGCTGCACCTTC CASSFHPGIYGCTF
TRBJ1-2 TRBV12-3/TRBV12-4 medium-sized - TGTGCCAGCAGCCCTCGCCCTAACTATGGCTACACCTTC CASSPRPNYGYTF
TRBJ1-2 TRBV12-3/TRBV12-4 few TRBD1 TGTGCCAGCAGCGGGACAGACTTCTATGGCTACACCTTC CASSGTDFYGYTF
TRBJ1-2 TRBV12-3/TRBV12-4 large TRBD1 TGTGCCAGCAGCGTGGGACAGGGCTATGGCTACACCTTC CASSVGQGYGYTF
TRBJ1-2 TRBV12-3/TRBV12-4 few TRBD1 TGTGCCAGCAGTATACCGGGACAGCGGGCACCCCGAGGCTATGGCTACACCTTC CASSIPGQRAPRGYGYTF
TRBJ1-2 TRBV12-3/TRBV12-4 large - TGTGCCAGCAGTTTTGGGCTCTCCGGCTACACCTTC CASSFGLSGYTF
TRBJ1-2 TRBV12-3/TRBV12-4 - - TGTGCCAGCAGAGAGAGCGGGCGGAGAGACTATGGCTACACCTTC CASRESGRRDYGYTF
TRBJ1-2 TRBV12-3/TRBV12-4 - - TGTGCCAGCAGTTACGCCGTAGCTAACTATGGCTACACCTTC CASSYAVANYGYTF
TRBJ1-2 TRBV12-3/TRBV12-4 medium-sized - TGTGCCAGCAGTCAGGACAGAGGGATCTACGGCTACACCTTC CASSQDRGIYGYTF
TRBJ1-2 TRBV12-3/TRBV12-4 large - TGTGCCAGCAGTTCAACAGGTTTTAACTATGGCTACACCTTC CASSSTGFNYGYTF
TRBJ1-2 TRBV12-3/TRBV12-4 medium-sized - TGTGCCAGCCATCGTGCGGGAGGCTACACCTTC CASHRAGGYTF
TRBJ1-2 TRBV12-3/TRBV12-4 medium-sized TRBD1 TGTGCCAGCAGTCCCTGGACAGGGAATCATGGCTACACCTTC CASSPWTGNHGYTF
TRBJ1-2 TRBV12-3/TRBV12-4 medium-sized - TGTGCCAGCAGCCGCGGACTGGCTAGCTACACCTTC CASSRGLASYTF
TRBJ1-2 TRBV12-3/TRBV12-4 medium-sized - TGTGCCAGCAGTTTATTCGGGGAGGACGGCTACACCTTC CASSLFGEDGYTF
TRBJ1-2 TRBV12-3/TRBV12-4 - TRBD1 TGTGCCAGCAGTTCATCGTCAGCGGGACAGAGTTCAAATGGCTACACCTTC CASSSSSAGQSSNGYTF
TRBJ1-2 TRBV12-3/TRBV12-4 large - TGTGCCAGCAGTTTCGACAGGAAAGGCTACACCTTC CASSFDRKGYTF
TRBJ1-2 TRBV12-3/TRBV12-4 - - TGTGCCAGCAGTTTAGGGTTGACAGGCGGTGGCTATGGCTACACCTTC CASSLGLTGGGYGYTF
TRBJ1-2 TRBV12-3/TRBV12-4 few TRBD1 TGTGCCTGTGGCGGGACAGGGCGGTATGGCTACACCTTC CACGGTGRYGYTF
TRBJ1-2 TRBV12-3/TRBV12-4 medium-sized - TGTGCCAGCAGTTTAGGTAGGGGCGGCTACACCTTC CASSLGRGGYTF
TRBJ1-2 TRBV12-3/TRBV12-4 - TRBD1 TGTGCCAGCACCACGGACAGGGTCTATGGCTACACCTTC CASTTDRVYGYTF
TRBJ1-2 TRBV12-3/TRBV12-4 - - TGTGCCAGCAGTCTCTACTATGGCTACACCTTC CASSLYYGYTF
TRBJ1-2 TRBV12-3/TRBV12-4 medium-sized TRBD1 TGTGCCAGCAGTCCTTACAGGGGCCGGATAGCTAACTATGGCTACACCTTC CASSPYRGRIANYGYTF
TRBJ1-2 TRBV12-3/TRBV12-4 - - TGTGCCAGCACCACAGTGCAGTTGGCGCCCTCTGGCTACACCTTC CASTTVQLAPSGYTF
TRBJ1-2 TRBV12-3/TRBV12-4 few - TGTGCCAGCAGCCCGGGGCAGGGATTCTATGGCTACACCTTC CASSPGQGFYGYTF
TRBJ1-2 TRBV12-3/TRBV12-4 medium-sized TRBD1 TGTGCCAGCAGGGACAGGGCTTTCGGCTACACCTTC CASRDRAFGYTF
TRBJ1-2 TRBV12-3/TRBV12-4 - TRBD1 TGTGCCAGCAGGGGACAGGGTAGGAACTATGGCTACACCTTC CASRGQGRNYGYTF
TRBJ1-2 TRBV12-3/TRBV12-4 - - TGTGCCAGCAGTTTTAAAACTAACTATGGCTACACCTTC CASSFKTNYGYTF
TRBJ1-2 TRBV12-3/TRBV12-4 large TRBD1 TGTGCCAGCAGTTTTAGTGACAGGGTGAACTATGGCTACACCTTC CASSFSDRVNYGYTF
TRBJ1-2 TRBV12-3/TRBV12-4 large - TGTGCCAGCAGCCAAACGACAGCTAACTATGGCTACACCTTC CASSQTTANYGYTF
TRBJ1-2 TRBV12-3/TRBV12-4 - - TGTGCCAGCAGTTTAGACGGACCTAACTATGGCTACACCTTC CASSLDGPNYGYTF
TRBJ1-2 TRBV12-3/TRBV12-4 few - TGTGCCAGCAGTTTAAAGTTCTATGGCTACACCTTC CASSLKFYGYTF
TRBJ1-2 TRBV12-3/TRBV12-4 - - TGTGCCAGCAGGGCGACTCGGAACTATGGCTACACCTTC CASRATRNYGYTF
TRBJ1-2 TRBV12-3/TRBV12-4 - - TGTGCCAGTCACGGTAGCTTTAACTATGGCTACACCTTC CASHGSFNYGYTF